This T cell receptor (beta chain) is from a study of shared clonotypes between healthy human individuals. Points from the study as a whole: A few donors shared approximately 5% of their naive CD4 clonotypes.

On this clone: The antigen is not known. The same CDR3 arises from other DNA sequences in this sample as well.

The donors, healthy adults who were HIV-negative, had experienced no recent acute infections or vaccinations. Germline loops: CDR1 SGHRS, CDR2 YFSETQ. The length of the CDR3 is 13 residues. V was clipped by 1 base and J by 2 bases, with 7 bases between them. Using immunoSEQ multiplex PCR, the repertoire was profiled, and TCRdb retains in-frame clones only, with some absent. The data contain about 380,000 clones, roughly 96% of them seen just once; the ten biggest clones take up approximately 0.32%. This receptor was obtained from a young man in good health. The sequenced material came from memory CD8+ T cells sorted from blood. Noted subset: CD45RO+ cells pooled with CCR7-negative TemRA cells. The chain carries TRBV5-1 and TRBJ2-7; D is undetermined. This chain's CDR3 is CASSLTHTYEQYF. The DNA for the CDR3 is TGCGCCAGCAGCTTGACCCACACCTACGAGCAGTACTTC.